This entry lists 21 T cell receptor beta chains sequenced from one sample in a study of cytomegalovirus exposure and HLA in healthy donors. In the PCR, 60 Vbeta and 13 Jbeta primers were used. Method: immunoSEQ multiplex PCR; TCRdb's copy keeps in-frame clones and lacks some. Among about 150,000 clones listed, 60% to 80% were seen once. Material: PBMCs. All receptors come from a male donor in good health and CMV-seronegative.

V gene TRBV5-1 combines with J gene TRBJ2-5, with D possibly TRBD2 on 6 matching bases. CDR3 size: 14 residues. Trimming pared 3 bases from V and 0 bases from J, leaving 9 bases between. The germline V gene encodes CDR1 SGHRS and CDR2 YFSETQ. The CDR3 region is CASSYLANQETQYF. The CDR3 DNA sequence: TGCGCCAGCAGCTACCTAGCGAACCAAGAGACCCAGTACTTC.

The rearrangement uses TRBV5-1 and TRBJ1-2, with TRBD1 identical over 7 bases. Trimming at V came to 4 bases and at J to 4 bases, leaving 10 bases not matched to a gene. Germline V gene lookup returns CDR1 SGHRS and CDR2 YFSETQ. This CDR3 comprises 15 residues. The chain's CDR3 is CASSSTGEGPYGYTF. In nucleotides, the CDR3 is TGCGCCAGCAGCAGCACAGGGGAAGGGCCCTATGGCTACACCTTC.

This clone was found once. The V and J genes are TRBV19 and TRBJ2-7; 7 bases fit TRBD2. Germline V gene sequence: CDR1 LNHDA, CDR2 SQIVND (reference sequence). CDR3 length equals 15 residues. Unmatched junction bases numbered 5, after V lost 3 bases and J lost 0 bases. DNA of the CDR3: TGTGCCAGTAGTATTGTGGGAGGGCCCTCCTACGAGCAGTACTTC. Protein sequence: CASSIVGGPSYEQYF.

The chain carries TRBV2 and TRBJ2-3, with D possibly being TRBD2 (6 bases). CDR1 is SNHLY and CDR2 is FYNNEI in the germline V gene. The CDR3 covers 13 residues. The ends were cut back, 3 bases at V and 9 bases at J, with 13 bases in the middle. CDR3 in DNA: TGTGCCAGCAGTGAGGACTACAGGAGCACGCAGTATTTT. This translates into CASSEDYRSTQYF.

The gene calls are TRBV4-2 and TRBJ2-7; 10 positions agree with TRBD2. The CDR3 is made up of 18 amino acids. Per the germline V gene, CDR1 is LGHNA and CDR2 is YNFKEQ. The junction had 9 bases not matched to a gene; V was cut back by 1 base and J by 0 bases. In DNA, the CDR3 is TGTGCCAGCAGCCAAGGTTCTAGCGGGAGTCCCAGCTCCTACGAGCAGTACTTC. It translates to CASSQGSSGSPSSYEQYF.

The genes are TRBV7-2 and TRBJ1-2; weak D call: TRBD1 (6 bases). The CDR3 covers 15 residues. Germline V lookup: CDR1 SGHTA, CDR2 FQGNSA. V shed 6 bases and J shed 6 bases, with 20 bases lying between them. CDR3 sequence (DNA): TGTGCCAGCAGTCCTAAGACAGGATATAATAATGGCTACACCTTC. Residues: CASSPKTGYNNGYTF.

The chain uses TRBV30 and TRBJ1-5; 10 bases agree with TRBD1. The CDR3 covers 14 residues. Germline V lookup: CDR1 GTSNPN, CDR2 SVGIG (reference sequence). V gave up 3 bases and J gave up 5 bases; unmatched junction bases: 4. This CDR3 reads CAWSRDRGDQPQHF. CDR3 nucleotide sequence: TGTGCCTGGAGCCGGGACAGGGGAGATCAGCCCCAGCATTTT.

In its sample, this clone was seen once. V is TRBV6-5 and J is TRBJ2-7, with TRBD1 matching over 7 bases. With V trimmed by 6 bases and J by 5 bases, 10 bases remained unmatched. This CDR3 comprises 14 residues. Germline V CDR1 and CDR2: MNHEY, SVGAGI. CDR3 protein: CASSRWTGSNEQYF. The CDR3 nucleotides are TGTGCCAGCAGCCGTTGGACAGGTAGTAACGAGCAGTACTTC.

The table lists this clone with a count of one. V and J are TRBV5-1 and TRBJ2-5; D not resolved. V lost 0 bases and J 2 bases, leaving 8 bases between the germline ends. The CDR3 length is 14 residues. Germline V gene lookup returns CDR1 SGHRS and CDR2 YFSETQ. The DNA for the CDR3 is TGCGCCAGCAGCTTGGTCGGTTTACAAGAGACCCAGTACTTC. It translates to CASSLVGLQETQYF.

The chain uses TRBV5-6 and TRBJ1-6, with 8 positions matching TRBD1. The trim removed 3 bases at V and 10 bases at J, leaving 6 bases unmatched. The CDR3 totals 14 residues. The germline gives CDR1 SGHDT, CDR2 YYEEEE. The CDR3 sequence: CASSYGQGKSPLHF. The DNA for the CDR3 is TGTGCCAGCAGCTACGGACAGGGTAAATCACCCCTCCACTTT.

This clone has just one count. The J gene is TRBJ1-6, the V gene TRBV6-5; D is unclear. Germline CDR1 reads MNHEY; CDR2 reads SVGAGI. CDR3 length equals 13 residues. The V gene lost 4 bases and the J gene lost 9 bases, with 10 bases spanning the gap. In DNA form, the CDR3 reads TGTGCCAGCAGTTCTCGGGGAAGTTCACCCCTCCACTTT. Translation gives CASSSRGSSPLHF.

The table lists this clone with a count of one. The chain couples TRBV5-1 to TRBJ1-2; no definite D call. The CDR3 spans 14 residues. Per the germline V gene, CDR1 is SGHRS and CDR2 is YFSETQ. Trimming cost V 1 base and J 4 bases, with 11 bases left between them. The CDR3 sequence: CASSLRGSVYGYTF. DNA for the CDR3: TGCGCCAGCAGCTTGCGGGGTAGTGTCTATGGCTACACCTTC.

The chain employs TRBV2 and TRBJ2-3, with 11 nucleotides matching TRBD2. Germline assignment: CDR1 SNHLY and CDR2 FYNNEI. The CDR3 spans 16 residues. Trimming took 7 bases from V and 1 from J; bases not matched to a gene: 7. The CDR3 DNA reads as TGTGCCAGCAAGACTAGCGGGACGATAGGCACAGATACGCAGTATTTT. Translating gives CASKTSGTIGTDTQYF.

The rearrangement uses TRBV6-6 and TRBJ2-7; D unresolved. V lost 0 bases and J 0 bases, leaving 12 bases between the germline ends. The CDR3 totals 16 residues. The germline gives CDR1 MNHNY, CDR2 SVGAGI (reference sequence). The CDR3 is CASSYSRGSNSYEQYF. CDR3 coding DNA: TGTGCCAGCAGTTACTCAAGAGGCTCAAACTCCTACGAGCAGTACTTC.

The CDR3 sequence: CASSYSKMAGYTF. The CDR3 DNA follows: TGTGCCAGCAGTTACTCGAAAATGGCCGGCTACACCTTC. V gene TRBV6-5 combines with J gene TRBJ1-2; D not resolved. This CDR3 spans 13 amino acids. Trimming cost V 0 bases and J 8 bases, with 10 bases left between them. Germline CDR1 MNHEY, CDR2 SVGAGI.

This sequence joins TRBV7-2 and TRBJ2-7, with 11 bases matching TRBD2. The CDR3 spans 16 residues. CDR1 is SGHTA, CDR2 FQGNSA, per germline. The junction had 5 bases not matched to a gene; V was cut back by 4 bases and J by 0 bases. CDR3 sequence (DNA): TGTGCCAGCAGCTCGCGACTAGCGGGGAGCTCCTACGAGCAGTACTTC. Protein product: CASSSRLAGSSYEQYF.

The rearrangement joins TRBV5-4 to TRBJ1-5, with 7 nucleotides matching TRBD1. Unmatched junction bases numbered 7, after V lost 3 bases and J lost 4 bases. Germline V CDR1 and CDR2: SGHNT, YYREEE (reference sequence). The CDR3 length is 15 residues. The CDR3 loop is CASSYAGTANQPQHF. In DNA form, the CDR3 reads TGTGCCAGCAGCTACGCCGGGACAGCAAATCAGCCCCAGCATTTT.

CDR3 nucleotide sequence: TGTGCTAGTGGTTCCCGACGGGAGGGAACTGAAGCTTTCTTT. Its translation: CASGSRREGTEAFF. This chain connects TRBV12-5 to TRBJ1-1; no firm D call. Germline V gene data show CDR1 as LGHNT and CDR2 as FRNRAP. The CDR3 consists of 14 residues. Deletions cut 4 bases from V and 5 bases from J, with 14 bases between.

CDR3 DNA sequence: TGTGCCAGCAGTTCGGGACTCCTAAACACCGGGGAGCTGTTTTTT. This sequence encodes CASSSGLLNTGELFF. The genes are TRBV5-4 and TRBJ2-2; perhaps TRBD2 as D (6 bases). This CDR3 is 15 amino acids long. Germline V gene lookup returns CDR1 SGHNT and CDR2 YYREEE (reference sequence). V gave up 5 bases and J gave up 2 bases, with 13 bases separating them.

This chain connects TRBV5-5 to TRBJ1-1; perhaps TRBD1 as D (5 bases). The CDR3 consists of 16 residues. Germline V gene lookup returns CDR1 SGHKS and CDR2 YYEKEE (reference sequence). Between the trimmed V and J ends, which lost 5 bases and 2 bases, there was a span of 19 bases. The CDR3 region is CASRLGQGAFNTEAFF. CDR3 coding DNA: TGTGCCAGCAGACTCGGTCAAGGGGCATTTAACACTGAAGCTTTCTTT.

About this clone: At one of its ends the junction is not consistent with the germline gene, which may arise from a read error. Other DNA sequences in this sample translate to the same CDR3. This chain links TRBV6-6 with TRBJ1-1; D remains unclear. The CDR3 extends over 14 amino acids. CDR1 is MNHNY, CDR2 SVGAGI, per germline (reference sequence). The CDR3 sequence is CASSLRRTNTEAFF. DNA for the CDR3: TGTGCCAGCAGCCTCCGGAGGACGAACACTGAAGCCTTCTTT.